Listed here are 16 T cell receptor beta chains from one sample, sequenced in a study of Graves' ophthalmopathy and Graves' hyperthyroidism. RNA transcripts were the source from which TCR beta CDR3 regions were amplified. First-round RT-PCR used HTBI primers; second-round multiplex PCR followed. One entry per CDR3 protein results from TCRdb running MiXCR on the multiplex PCR reads. The repertoire holds roughly 410,000 distinct CDR3 sequences, with over 15% as singletons. The sample consisted of peripheral blood. These receptors all stem from a woman under 30 with stable Graves' hyperthyroidism.

In its sample, this clonotype was seen a few times. Possible read error: a much larger clone is one base away. The rearrangement uses TRBV12-3 or TRBV12-4 and TRBJ2-7; 7 bases are shared with TRBD2. This CDR3 is 14 amino acids long. The CDR3: CASSLGTSSYGQYF. CDR3 coding DNA: TGTGCCAGCAGTTTAGGGACTAGTTCCTACGGGCAGTACTTC.

As for this clonotype: This may come from a read error, since a much larger clone is one base off. This rearrangement joins TRBV12-3 or TRBV12-4 to TRBJ2-7, with TRBD2 matching 8 bases. The CDR3 has 14 amino acids. V lost 11 bases to trimming and J lost 0 bases; unmatched junction nucleotides: 9. In DNA form, the CDR3 reads TGTGCCTGCAATCAGCGGGGGAGCTCCTACGAGCAGTACTTC. This encodes CACNQRGSSYEQYF.

This clonotype was recorded many times. The chain recombines TRBV5-1 with TRBJ2-7, with D possibly TRBD2 on 5 matching bases. V lost 0 bases to trimming and J lost 1 base, with 14 bases between them. The CDR3 loop spans 16 amino acids. Germline loops: CDR1 SGHRS, CDR2 YFSETQ. Here the CDR3 DNA reads TGCGCCAGCAGCTTGGTTGGCAGGCGGACTTCCTACGAGCAGTACTTC. Protein sequence: CASSLVGRRTSYEQYF.

The V and J genes are TRBV12-3 or TRBV12-4 and TRBJ2-5, with unresolved D. CDR3 length equals 14 residues. The V end was cut by 5 bases, the J end by 1 base, with 11 bases between. DNA of the CDR3: TGTGCCAGCAGTGAATACAGTTCCCAAGAGACCCAGTACTTC. This translates into CASSEYSSQETQYF.

As to this clonotype: This sequence may be a read error, since a much larger clone differs from it by one base. The chain employs TRBV3-1 and TRBJ1-1; no definite D call. Germline V gives CDR1 LGHDT, CDR2 YNNKEL (reference sequence). This CDR3 comprises 15 residues. CDR3 loop: CVSSGGFGLNTEAFF. Written as DNA, the CDR3 is TGTGTCAGCAGCGGAGGGTTTGGCTTGAACACTGAAGCTTTCTTT.

This clonotype was seen at least ten times. The rearrangement links TRBV6-5 to TRBJ1-2; maybe TRBD1 (5 bases). Trimming left V 4 bases short and J 5 bases short, with 17 bases between. The germline V gene has CDR1 MNHEY and CDR2 SVGAGI. This CDR3 contains 15 residues. For the CDR3, the DNA is TGTGCCAGCAGTTTGTTGGGGGAGGGAGGGTATGGCTACACCTTC. Protein sequence: CASSLLGEGGYGYTF.

This clonotype was recorded many times. The chain recombines TRBV7-8 with TRBJ2-7; 15 bases are a match to TRBD2. V shed 5 bases and J 0 bases; nucleotides not matched to a gene: 8. Germline assignment: CDR1 SGHVS and CDR2 FQNEAQ. The CDR3 runs to 18 residues. CDR3 protein: CASSPRTSGGASSYEQYF. The CDR3 nucleotides are TGTGCCAGCAGCCCCAGGACTAGCGGGGGGGCCAGCTCCTACGAGCAGTACTTC.

This clonotype was found many times. The rearrangement links TRBV6-2 or TRBV6-3 to TRBJ2-2, with D unresolved. The CDR3 is 14 amino acids. V gave up 2 bases and J gave up 7 bases, with 11 bases separating them. CDR1 is MNHEY, CDR2 SVGEGT, per germline. CDR3 loop: CASSYNHPNGELFF. Written as DNA, the CDR3 is TGTGCCAGCAGTTACAACCATCCCAACGGGGAGCTGTTTTTT.

This clonotype came up many times. The chain uses TRBV11-2 and TRBJ1-5, with a possible D match to TRBD1 (6 bases). CDR3 length: 16 residues. V shed 1 base and J shed 1 base, with 11 bases lying between them. Germline loops: CDR1 SGHAT, CDR2 FQNNGV. The CDR3 loop reads CASSLGGAGSNQPQHF. For the CDR3, the DNA is TGTGCCAGCAGCTTAGGGGGGGCGGGGAGCAATCAGCCCCAGCATTTT.

This clonotype was seen many times. This chain uses TRBV24-1 with TRBJ1-2; D perhaps matches TRBD1 (6 bases). CDR3 size: 15 residues. In germline, CDR1 is KGHDR, CDR2 SFDVKD. Trimming shortened V by 2 bases and J by 4 bases, and 13 bases separated the two germline ends. Here the CDR3 DNA reads TGTGCCACCAGTGATTACGGCACAGGGACCTATGGCTACACCTTC. Residues: CATSDYGTGTYGYTF.

The table lists this clonotype with many counts. This rearrangement joins TRBV7-8 to TRBJ2-7; D is undetermined. The CDR3 sequence is 13 residues long. V was cut by 1 base and J by 6 bases, with 10 bases left in between. Looked up from germline, CDR1 is SGHVS and CDR2 is FQNEAQ. The CDR3 loop is CASSLGPIGEQYF. The CDR3 DNA follows: TGTGCCAGCAGCTTAGGCCCAATCGGCGAGCAGTACTTC.

This clonotype appeared many times. This chain uses TRBV6-1 with TRBJ1-6, with 7 bases matching TRBD1. Per the germline V gene, CDR1 is MNHNS and CDR2 is SASEGT. This CDR3 spans 14 amino acids. The V and J ends lost 6 bases and 10 bases, in that order; junction bases with no gene match: 9. The chain's CDR3 is CASSRQGLQSPLHF. The CDR3 DNA reads as TGTGCCAGCAGCAGACAGGGTTTGCAATCACCCCTCCACTTT.

V and J are TRBV29-1 and TRBJ2-1; TRBD2 matches 8 bases. V shed 4 bases and J 8 bases; nucleotides not matched to a gene: 10. Germline V CDR1 and CDR2: SQVTM, ANQGSEA. The CDR3 spans 14 residues. The CDR3 region has the DNA TGCAGCGTTGTAACTAGCGGTCGTTCGTATGAGCAGTTCTTC. Encoded protein: CSVVTSGRSYEQFF.

In its sample, this clonotype was seen many times. The chain has TRBV27 and TRBJ2-5, with 7 bases matching TRBD2. Unmatched junction bases numbered 11, after V lost 8 bases and J lost 5 bases. The CDR3 has 14 amino acids. Germline V gene data show CDR1 as MNHEY and CDR2 as SMNVEV (reference sequence). The CDR3 reads CASGPGGGYETQYF. CDR3 coding DNA: TGTGCCAGCGGCCCTGGGGGGGGATACGAGACCCAGTACTTC.

This clonotype was seen many times. This chain links TRBV9 with TRBJ1-6; D perhaps matches TRBD1 (6 bases). Germline loops: CDR1 SGDLS, CDR2 YYNGEE. The CDR3 contains 16 residues. V gave up 0 bases and J gave up 8 bases, with 15 bases separating them. CDR3 sequence (DNA): TGTGCCAGCAGCGTAGAGGGGGGAGGCGGATATTCACCCCTCCACTTT. Protein product: CASSVEGGGGYSPLHF.

In its sample, this clonotype was seen many times. V and J are TRBV27 and TRBJ1-1; D remains unclear. The germline V gene has CDR1 MNHEY and CDR2 SMNVEV (reference sequence). This CDR3 comprises 14 residues. V was cut by 6 bases and J by 5 bases, with 16 bases left in between. CDR3 bases: TGTGCCAGCAGCCTACACGACCGGAAGACTGAAGCTTTCTTT. Translated, it gives CASSLHDRKTEAFF.